These 15 T cell receptor beta chains share one sample of origin, sequenced in a study of blood T cell repertoires in COVID-19. The protocol was immunoSEQ multiplex PCR, while the TCRdb copy is restricted to in-frame clones and leaves out a portion. The sample shows some 200,000 clones, more than 70% of them seen only once. The specimen was peripheral blood. The origin of the receptors is a man aged 50 or older with COVID-19, enrolled during active disease.

This clone was detected only once. The chain combines TRBV14 with TRBJ1-2, with 9 bases that match TRBD1. The CDR3 runs 15 residues. The V gene's germline CDR1 is SGHDN and CDR2 FVKESK. J gave up 2 bases and V 4 bases, and 5 bases lay outside the gene matches. CDR3 amino acids: CASSRTGGVNYGYTF. The CDR3 DNA reads as TGTGCCAGCAGCCGAACAGGGGGCGTCAACTATGGCTACACCTTC.

This chain connects TRBV2 to TRBJ2-2; 7 bases match TRBD2. The germline gives CDR1 SNHLY, CDR2 FYNNEI. V was pared by 8 bases and J by 6 bases, with 9 bases of the junction left unmatched. The CDR3 spans 14 residues. CDR3 in amino acids: CASWGRAKSGELFF. CDR3 in DNA: TGTGCCAGCTGGGGGAGGGCCAAGTCCGGGGAGCTGTTTTTT.

V usage is TRBV4-1 and J usage is TRBJ2-5, with 9 bases aligning to TRBD1. V shed 2 bases, J shed 5 bases, and the junction held 15 bases outside the gene matches. The CDR3 sequence is 18 residues long. The germline gives CDR1 MGHRA, CDR2 YSYEKL. The CDR3 reads CASSQTSTGTGFKETQYF. The CDR3 nucleotides read TGCGCCAGCAGCCAAACTTCCACCGGGACAGGGTTTAAGGAGACCCAGTACTTC.

The chain has TRBV30 and TRBJ1-4; 7 positions agree with TRBD1. The J segment lost 7 bases and the V segment lost 0 bases, leaving 8 bases of the junction unmatched. This CDR3 spans 15 amino acids. Germline CDR1 and CDR2: GTSNPN and SVGIG (reference sequence). Written as DNA, the CDR3 is TGTGCCTGGAGTGTACATGAGGGGGCTCGTGAAAAACTGTTTTTT. Translation gives CAWSVHEGAREKLFF.

The chain has TRBV18 and TRBJ2-1, with 9 bases that match TRBD2. The CDR3 covers 15 residues. The V gene's germline CDR1 is KGHSH and CDR2 LQKENI. V lost 4 bases and J lost 5; bases outside the gene matches: 6. CDR3 loop: CASSQAGGLNNEQFF. As DNA, the CDR3 is TGTGCCAGCTCACAAGCGGGAGGTCTCAACAATGAGCAGTTCTTC.

The rearrangement links TRBV9 to TRBJ2-1; TRBD2 agrees at 7 bases. Trimming cost V 4 bases and J 4 bases; bases outside gene matches: 8. The CDR3 runs 15 residues. CDR1 is SGDLS, CDR2 YYNGEE, per germline. This CDR3 reads CASSNLAERYNEQFF. CDR3 bases: TGTGCCAGCAGCAACCTAGCGGAGAGGTACAATGAGCAGTTCTTC.

The chain joins TRBV19 to TRBJ2-1; TRBD2 aligns across 9 bases. The CDR3 length is 15 residues. CDR1 is LNHDA, CDR2 SQIVND, per germline (reference sequence). The J segment lost 3 bases and the V segment lost 1 base, leaving 1 base of the junction unmatched. The CDR3 DNA is TGTGCCAGTAGTATAGGGACTAGCGTCTACAATGAGCAGTTCTTC. Its translation is CASSIGTSVYNEQFF.

This clone showed up just a few times. The V gene is TRBV3-1 (or the pseudogene TRBV3-2), the J gene TRBJ1-5; D unresolved. This CDR3 region has 14 residues. V lost 1 base and J 5 bases, leaving 9 bases between the germline ends. The germline gives CDR1 LGHDT, CDR2 YNNKEL (reference sequence). CDR3 loop: CASSQVSGDQPQHF. CDR3 nucleotides: TGTGCCAGCAGCCAAGTCAGTGGTGATCAGCCCCAGCATTTT.

The count of this clone is one. This chain uses TRBV5-1 with TRBJ2-1; 9 bases match TRBD1. Germline assignment: CDR1 SGHRS and CDR2 YFSETQ. Trimming at V came to 3 bases and at J to 0 bases, leaving 10 bases not matched to a gene. The CDR3 extends over 18 amino acids. Written as DNA, the CDR3 is TGCGCCAGCAGCTCCCGACAGGGGGACTTACTCTCCTACAATGAGCAGTTCTTC. It encodes CASSSRQGDLLSYNEQFF. Full variable domain (outside the CDR3, taken from reference TRBV5-1 and TRBJ2-1): KAGVTQTPRYLIKTRGQQVTLSCSPISGHRSVSWYQQTPGQGLQFLFEYFSETQRNKGNFPGRFSGRQFSNSRSEMNVSTLELGDSALYLCASSSRQGDLLSYNEQFFGPGTRLTVL.

The J gene is TRBJ2-1, the V gene TRBV23-1; tentatively, D is TRBD1 (6 bases). TRBV23-1 is designated an ORF whose function remains uncertain. V dropped 0 bases and J dropped 0 bases, with 15 bases sitting between them. CDR3 length equals 18 residues. CDR3 nucleotide sequence: TGCGCCAGCAGTCAATCGGTTAAAGGACAGCTCTCCTACAATGAGCAGTTCTTC. It codes for CASSQSVKGQLSYNEQFF.

The rearrangement joins TRBV19 to TRBJ2-5; D is uncertain. The CDR3 covers 15 residues. The V end lost 3 bases, the J end lost 5 bases, and 16 bases lay between the germline ends. Germline assignment: CDR1 LNHDA and CDR2 SQIVND (reference sequence). CDR3 sequence: CASSITSAVGETQYF. As DNA, the CDR3 is TGTGCCAGTAGTATTACCAGCGCGGTGGGTGAGACCCAGTACTTC.

The J gene is TRBJ2-5, the V gene TRBV29-1, with D possibly TRBD2 on 6 matching bases. Germline V gene sequence: CDR1 SQVTM, CDR2 ANQGSEA. The CDR3 is 12 amino acids. Trimming took off 7 bases at V and 5 bases at J, with 14 bases between the two ends. This CDR3 is CSGARELETQYF. The CDR3 bases are TGCAGCGGGGCCCGGGAGCTGGAGACCCAGTACTTC.

This chain joins TRBV28 and TRBJ1-1, with a possible D match to TRBD1 (6 bases). The germline V gene has CDR1 MDHEN and CDR2 SYDVKM. Trimming left V 6 bases short and J 5 bases short, with 13 bases between. There are 13 residues in the CDR3. CDR3 sequence (DNA): TGTGCCAGCAGCACAGGGCGTGGGACTGAAGCTTTCTTT. It encodes CASSTGRGTEAFF. The full variable domain, its missing parts supplied by reference TRBV28 and TRBJ1-1, is DVKVTQSSRYLVKRTGEKVFLECVQDMDHENMFWYRQDPGLGLRLIYFSYDVKMKEKGDIPEGYSVSREKKERFSLILESASTNQTSMYLCASSTGRGTEAFFGQGTRLTVV.

The chain carries TRBV11-2 and TRBJ2-1, with 9 bases that match TRBD2. The CDR3 extends over 13 amino acids. Trimming took 4 bases from V and 10 from J; bases not matched to a gene: 5. Germline V gene data show CDR1 as SGHAT and CDR2 as FQNNGV. Here the CDR3 reads CASSSAGGNEQFF. The CDR3 DNA follows: TGTGCCAGCAGCTCGGCGGGAGGGAACGAGCAGTTCTTC.

The rearrangement links TRBV4-2 to TRBJ1-4; 8 nucleotides line up with TRBD1. CDR3 size: 14 residues. The V and J ends lost 4 bases and 7 bases, in that order; junction bases with no gene match: 5. CDR1 is LGHNA and CDR2 is YNFKEQ in the germline V gene. In DNA form, the CDR3 reads TGTGCCAGCAGCCCAATGACAGGGGCTGAAAAACTGTTTTTT. Protein sequence: CASSPMTGAEKLFF.